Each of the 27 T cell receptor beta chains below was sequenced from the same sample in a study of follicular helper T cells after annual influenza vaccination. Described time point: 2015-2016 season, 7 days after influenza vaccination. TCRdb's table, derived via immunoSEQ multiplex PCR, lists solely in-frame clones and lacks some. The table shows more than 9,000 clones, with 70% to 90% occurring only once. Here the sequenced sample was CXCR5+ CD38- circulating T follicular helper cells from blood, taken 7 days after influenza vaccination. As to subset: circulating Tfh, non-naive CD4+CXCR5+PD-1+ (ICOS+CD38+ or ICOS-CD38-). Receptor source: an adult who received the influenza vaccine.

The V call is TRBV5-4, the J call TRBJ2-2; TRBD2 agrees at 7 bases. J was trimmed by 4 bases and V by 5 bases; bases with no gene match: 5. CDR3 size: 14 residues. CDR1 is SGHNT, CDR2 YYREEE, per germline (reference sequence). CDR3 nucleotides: TGTGCCAGCAGTACCGGGACTACCACCGGGGAGCTGTTTTTT. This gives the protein CASSTGTTTGELFF.

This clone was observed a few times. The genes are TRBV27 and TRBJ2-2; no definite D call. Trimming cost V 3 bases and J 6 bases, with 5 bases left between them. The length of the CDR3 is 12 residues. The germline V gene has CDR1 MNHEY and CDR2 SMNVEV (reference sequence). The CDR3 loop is CASSFLAGELFF. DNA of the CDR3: TGTGCCAGCAGTTTTCTGGCCGGGGAGCTGTTTTTT.

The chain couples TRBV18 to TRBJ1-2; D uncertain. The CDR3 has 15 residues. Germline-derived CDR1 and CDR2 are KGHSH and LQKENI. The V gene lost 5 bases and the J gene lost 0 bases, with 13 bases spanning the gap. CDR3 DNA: TGTGCCAGCTCATGGGATCTGACAACTAACTATGGCTACACCTTC. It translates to CASSWDLTTNYGYTF.

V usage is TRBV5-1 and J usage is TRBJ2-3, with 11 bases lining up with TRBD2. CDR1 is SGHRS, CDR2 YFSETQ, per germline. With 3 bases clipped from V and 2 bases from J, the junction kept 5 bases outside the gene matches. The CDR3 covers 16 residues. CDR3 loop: CASSSISGGATDTQYF. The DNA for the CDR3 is TGCGCCAGCAGCTCGATTAGCGGGGGGGCCACAGATACGCAGTATTTT.

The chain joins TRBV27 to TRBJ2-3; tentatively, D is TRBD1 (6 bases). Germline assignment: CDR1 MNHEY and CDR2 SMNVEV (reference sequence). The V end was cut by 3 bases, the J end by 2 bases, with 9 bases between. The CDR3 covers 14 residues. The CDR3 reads CASSFYRDTDTQYF. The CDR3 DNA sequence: TGTGCCAGCAGTTTCTACAGGGACACAGATACGCAGTATTTT.

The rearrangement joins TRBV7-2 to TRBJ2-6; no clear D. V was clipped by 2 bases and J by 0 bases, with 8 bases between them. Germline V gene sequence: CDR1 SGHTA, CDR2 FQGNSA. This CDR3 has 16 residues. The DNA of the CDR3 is TGTGCCAGCAGCTTACAACAGCTCTCTGGGGCCAACGTCCTGACTTTC. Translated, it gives CASSLQQLSGANVLTF.

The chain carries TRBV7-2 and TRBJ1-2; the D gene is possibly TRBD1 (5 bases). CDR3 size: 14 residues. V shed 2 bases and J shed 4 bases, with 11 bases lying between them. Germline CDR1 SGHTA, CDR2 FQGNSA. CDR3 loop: CASSLSQGPYGYTF. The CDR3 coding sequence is TGTGCCAGCAGCTTAAGCCAGGGTCCCTATGGCTACACCTTC.

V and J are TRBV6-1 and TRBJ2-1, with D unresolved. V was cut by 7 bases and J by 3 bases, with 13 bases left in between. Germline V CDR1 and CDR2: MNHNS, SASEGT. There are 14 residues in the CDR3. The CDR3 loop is CASITAWDYNEQFF. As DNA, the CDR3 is TGTGCCAGCATCACAGCGTGGGACTACAATGAGCAGTTCTTC.

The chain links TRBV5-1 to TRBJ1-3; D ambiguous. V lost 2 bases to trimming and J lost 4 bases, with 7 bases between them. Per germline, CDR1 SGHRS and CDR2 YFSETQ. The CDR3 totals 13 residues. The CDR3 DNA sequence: TGCGCCAGCAGCTTTGGGTGGGGAAACACCATATATTTT. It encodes CASSFGWGNTIYF.

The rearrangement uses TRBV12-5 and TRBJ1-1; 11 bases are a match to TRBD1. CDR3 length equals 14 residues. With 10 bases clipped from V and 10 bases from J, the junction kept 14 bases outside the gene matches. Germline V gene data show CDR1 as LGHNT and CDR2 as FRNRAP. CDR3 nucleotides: TGTGCTACCACCGCCACCACCGGGACAGGGGGAGCTTTCTTT. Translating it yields CATTATTGTGGAFF.

The CDR3 loop reads CASSLTGKGSQPQHF. For the CDR3, the DNA is TGTGCCAGCAGTTTGACAGGGAAAGGCAGTCAGCCCCAGCATTTT. The chain couples TRBV28 to TRBJ1-5; 7 positions agree with TRBD1. Germline loops: CDR1 MDHEN, CDR2 SYDVKM. CDR3 size: 15 residues. V gave up 3 bases and J gave up 6 bases; unmatched junction bases: 8.

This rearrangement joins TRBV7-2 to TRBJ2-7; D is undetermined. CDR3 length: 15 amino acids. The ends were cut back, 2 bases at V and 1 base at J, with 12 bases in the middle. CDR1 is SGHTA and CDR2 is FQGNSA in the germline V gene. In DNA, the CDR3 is TGTGCCAGCAGCTTATCGGAAGGAGTATCCTACGAGCAGTACTTC. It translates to CASSLSEGVSYEQYF. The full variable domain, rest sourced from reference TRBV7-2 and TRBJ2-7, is GAGVSQSPSNKVTEKGKDVELRCDPISGHTALYWYRQSLGQGLEFLIYFQGNSAPDKSGLPSDRFSAERTGGSVSTLTIQRTQQEDSAVYLCASSLSEGVSYEQYFGPGTRLTVT.

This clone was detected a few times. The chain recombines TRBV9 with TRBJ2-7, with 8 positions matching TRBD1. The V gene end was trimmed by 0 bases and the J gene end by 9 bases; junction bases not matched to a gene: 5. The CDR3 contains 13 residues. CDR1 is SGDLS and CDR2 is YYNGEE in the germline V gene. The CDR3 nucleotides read TGTGCCAGCAGCGTAGATCAGGGGGCTGGGCAGTACTTC. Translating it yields CASSVDQGAGQYF.

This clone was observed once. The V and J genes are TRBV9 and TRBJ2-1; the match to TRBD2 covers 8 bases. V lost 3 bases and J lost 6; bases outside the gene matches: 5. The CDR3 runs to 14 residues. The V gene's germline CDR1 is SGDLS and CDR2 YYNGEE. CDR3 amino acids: CASSDSGGGNEQFF. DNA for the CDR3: TGTGCCAGCAGCGACAGCGGGGGTGGCAATGAGCAGTTCTTC.

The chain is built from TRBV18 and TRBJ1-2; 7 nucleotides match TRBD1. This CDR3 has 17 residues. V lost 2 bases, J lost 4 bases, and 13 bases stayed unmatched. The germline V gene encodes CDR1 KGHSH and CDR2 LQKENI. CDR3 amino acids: CASSPVRDSGSSYGYTF. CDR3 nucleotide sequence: TGTGCCAGCTCACCAGTGCGGGACAGCGGCTCGTCCTATGGCTACACCTTC.

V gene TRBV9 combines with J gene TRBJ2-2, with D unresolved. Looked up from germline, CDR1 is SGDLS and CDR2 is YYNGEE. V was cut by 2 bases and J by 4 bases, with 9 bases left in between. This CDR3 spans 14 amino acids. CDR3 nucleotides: TGTGCCAGCAGCGTCGGTTCCAGCACCGGGGAGCTGTTTTTT. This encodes CASSVGSSTGELFF.

CDR3 sequence: CASSPTRGDQPQHF. In nucleotides, the CDR3 is TGTGCCAGCTCACCAACGAGGGGCGATCAGCCCCAGCATTTT. J is TRBJ1-5 and V is TRBV18; D may be TRBD1 (5 bases). CDR3 length equals 14 residues. Looked up from germline, CDR1 is KGHSH and CDR2 is LQKENI. Trimming stripped 2 bases from V and 5 bases from J, with 10 bases between.

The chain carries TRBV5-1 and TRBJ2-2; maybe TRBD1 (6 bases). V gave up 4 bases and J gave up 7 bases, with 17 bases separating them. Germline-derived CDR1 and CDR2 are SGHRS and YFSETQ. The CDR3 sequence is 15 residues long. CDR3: CASSLGTLGGGELFF. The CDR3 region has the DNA TGCGCCAGCAGCCTCGGGACCCTAGGGGGCGGGGAGCTGTTTTTT.

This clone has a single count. The CDR3 nucleotides read TGTGCCAGCAGCTTGGAGGGGATGGGGTCACCCCTCCACTTT. Translating gives CASSLEGMGSPLHF. V and J are TRBV7-2 and TRBJ1-6, with D perhaps TRBD1 (5 bases). The CDR3 is 14 residues long. The V end was cut by 3 bases, the J end by 10 bases, with 13 bases between. Germline-derived CDR1 and CDR2 are SGHTA and FQGNSA.

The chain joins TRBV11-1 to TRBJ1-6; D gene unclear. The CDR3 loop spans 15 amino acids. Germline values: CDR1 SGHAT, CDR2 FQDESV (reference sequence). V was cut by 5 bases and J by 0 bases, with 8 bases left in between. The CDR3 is CASSTKSSYNSPLHF. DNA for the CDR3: TGTGCCAGCAGCACGAAAAGCTCCTATAATTCACCCCTCCACTTT.

The CDR3 loop reads CASSEARQGGSTGELFF. CDR3 sequence (DNA): TGTGCCAGCAGTGAAGCGAGGCAGGGTGGTAGCACCGGGGAGCTGTTTTTT. V usage is TRBV6-1 and J usage is TRBJ2-2; TRBD1 might be the D (5 bases). The germline V and J ends were trimmed by 0 bases and 4 bases, with 15 bases remaining between them. CDR1 MNHNS and CDR2 SASEGT come from the germline V gene. The CDR3 consists of 17 residues.

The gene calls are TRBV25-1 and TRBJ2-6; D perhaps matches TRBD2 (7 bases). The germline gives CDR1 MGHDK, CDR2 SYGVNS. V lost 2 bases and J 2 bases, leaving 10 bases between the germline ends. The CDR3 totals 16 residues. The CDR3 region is CASSEGGGAGANVLTF. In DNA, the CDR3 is TGTGCCAGCAGTGAAGGAGGGGGGGCTGGGGCCAACGTCCTGACTTTC.

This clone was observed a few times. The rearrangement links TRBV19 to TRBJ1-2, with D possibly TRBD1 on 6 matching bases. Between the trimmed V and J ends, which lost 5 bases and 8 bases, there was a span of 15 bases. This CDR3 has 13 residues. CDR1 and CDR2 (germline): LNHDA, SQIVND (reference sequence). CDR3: CASSLHREEGYTF. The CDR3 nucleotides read TGTGCCAGTAGTCTTCACAGGGAAGAAGGCTACACCTTC.

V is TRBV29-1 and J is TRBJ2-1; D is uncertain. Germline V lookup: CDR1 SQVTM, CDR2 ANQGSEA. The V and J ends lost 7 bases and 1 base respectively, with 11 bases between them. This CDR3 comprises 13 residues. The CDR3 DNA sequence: TGCAGCGGATTTGTTAGTTCCTACAATGAGCAGTTCTTC. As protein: CSGFVSSYNEQFF.

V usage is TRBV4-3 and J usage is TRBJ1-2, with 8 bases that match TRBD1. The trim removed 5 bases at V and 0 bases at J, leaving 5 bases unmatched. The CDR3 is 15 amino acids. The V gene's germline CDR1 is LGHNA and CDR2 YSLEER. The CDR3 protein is CASSRTGGTNYGYTF. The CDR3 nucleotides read TGCGCCAGCAGCAGAACAGGGGGGACTAACTATGGCTACACCTTC.

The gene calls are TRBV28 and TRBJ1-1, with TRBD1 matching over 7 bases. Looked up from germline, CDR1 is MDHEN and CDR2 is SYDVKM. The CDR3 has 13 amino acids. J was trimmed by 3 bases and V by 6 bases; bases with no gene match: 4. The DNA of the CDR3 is TGTGCCAGCAGACAGGGGCGTTACACTGAAGCTTTCTTT. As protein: CASRQGRYTEAFF.

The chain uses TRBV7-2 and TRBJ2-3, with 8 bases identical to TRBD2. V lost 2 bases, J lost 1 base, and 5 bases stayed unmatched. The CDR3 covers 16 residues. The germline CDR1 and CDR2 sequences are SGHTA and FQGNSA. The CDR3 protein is CASSLNPRGGTDTQYF. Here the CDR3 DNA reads TGTGCCAGCAGCTTAAATCCGCGGGGGGGCACAGATACGCAGTATTTT.